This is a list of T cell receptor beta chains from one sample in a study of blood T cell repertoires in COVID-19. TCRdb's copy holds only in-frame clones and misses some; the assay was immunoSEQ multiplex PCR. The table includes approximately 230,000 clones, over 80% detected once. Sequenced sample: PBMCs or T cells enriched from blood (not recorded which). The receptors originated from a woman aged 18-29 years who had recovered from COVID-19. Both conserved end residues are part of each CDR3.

CASRGREGLYEQYF,TRBV10-2,TRBJ2-7
CAISDGPNYGYTF,TRBV10-3,TRBJ1-2
CASSLEGTGREKLFF,TRBV5-1,TRBJ1-4
CASTRGNSGANVLTF,TRBV27,TRBJ2-6
CASRKEGQGQNQPQHF,TRBV4-2,TRBJ1-5
CASKGTGAYEQYF,TRBV6-5,TRBJ2-7
CASSPRQGAGFENIQYF,TRBV9,TRBJ2-4
CASMGRYGYTF,TRBV5-1,TRBJ1-2
CASSLGDSSNEKLFF,TRBV28,TRBJ1-4
CASSGTENTEAFF,TRBV4-3,TRBJ1-1
CASSLRQGKVVNTEAFF,TRBV19,TRBJ1-1
CASSKGGGLGEQYF,TRBV19,TRBJ2-7
CASRANWGDYGYTF,TRBV28,TRBJ1-2
CASSTGGGAAGELFF,TRBV5-4,TRBJ2-2
CASSAAADSQPQHF,TRBV7-2,TRBJ1-5
CASSLTGSGNTIYF,TRBV7-6,TRBJ1-3
CAVRGRLDGYTF,TRBV6-5,TRBJ1-2
CASSLQGAYEQYF,TRBV2,TRBJ2-7
CATGDRGSNEQFF,TRBV24-1,TRBJ2-1
CATAGGSYNSPLHF,TRBV6-5,TRBJ1-6
CASSPDNNYGYTF,TRBV5-1,TRBJ1-2
CASSFGARGNSNQPQHF,TRBV28,TRBJ1-5
CASSQSGRGLYGYTF,TRBV23-1,TRBJ1-2